This TCR beta chain was identified during a study of regulatory T cells in long-lasting Graves disease. This clonotype was observed many times. Its antigen is as yet unknown. General study results and limits: Shared public clonotypes totalled over 2,500 in persistent patients, compared with around 880 in new patients.

The authors built TCR beta libraries using iRepertoire HTBI primers and Arm-PCR of CDR3 regions. TCRdb recomputed calls from the multiplex PCR reads with MiXCR, one row per CDR3 protein. The repertoire holds 450,000 to 500,000 distinct CDR3 sequences, with roughly 15% as singletons. The time point denotes: newly diagnosed GD, antithyroid drugs for less than 3 months. Extracted RNA from PBMCs served as the source of the TCR library. Separately, the same data were catalogued under a study of T cells in Graves' hyperthyroidism and ophthalmopathy.

This receptor was obtained from a man in his forties or fifties with Graves disease. The starting material was peripheral blood mononuclear cells (PBMCs), obtained at new diagnosis, from a patient treated with antithyroid drugs.

This CDR3 reads CASSPGGQDSPLHF. CDR3 DNA: TGTGCCAGCAGCCCGGGAGGGCAGGATTCACCCCTCCACTTT. The chain combines TRBV11-2 with TRBJ1-6; D gene unclear. Germline CDR1 and CDR2: SGHAT and FQNNGV. CDR3 size: 14 residues. Trimming pared 5 bases from V and 8 bases from J, leaving 13 bases between.